Below are 15 T cell receptor beta chains sequenced from a single sample in a study of molecular identifiers for immune sequencing clone quantification. Using its own MiXCR run on the PCR reads, TCRdb lists one record per CDR3 protein. The sample shows over 600,000 distinct CDR3 sequences, just under 20% of them seen only once. Sample: naive CD8+ T cells from blood, with Jurkat cell RNA spiked in. The sample's subset: FACS-sorted CD8+CD4-CCR7+CD45RA+ naive T cells. The receptor set was obtained from a human donor in good health. Some libraries in this study had Jurkat cell RNA spiked in.

The table lists this clonotype with a few counts. This chain joins TRBV2 and TRBJ2-2; weak D call: TRBD2 (6 bases). Germline values: CDR1 SNHLY, CDR2 FYNNEI. The CDR3 is 15 amino acids. V lost 5 bases and J 4 bases, leaving 14 bases between the germline ends. Here the CDR3 DNA reads TGTGCCAGCAGTCGGGGGTTCAGGGTCACCGGGGAGCTGTTTTTT. This encodes CASSRGFRVTGELFF.

This clonotype has at least ten counts. The chain has TRBV10-3 and TRBJ2-7; D ambiguous. There are 14 residues in the CDR3. V was pared by 5 bases and J by 6 bases, with 17 bases between. Germline-derived CDR1 and CDR2 are ENHRY and SYGVKD. CDR3 loop: CAISSGQDPREQYF. The CDR3 region has the DNA TGTGCCATCAGTTCTGGGCAGGACCCTCGCGAGCAGTACTTC.

The rearrangement joins TRBV7-6 to TRBJ2-3, with 10 positions matching TRBD2. V lost 5 bases, J lost 6 bases, and 11 bases stayed unmatched. Germline V lookup: CDR1 SGHVS, CDR2 FNYEAQ. This CDR3 has 16 residues. The CDR3 region is CASSHPGGTSDDTQYF. For the CDR3, the DNA is TGTGCCAGCAGCCACCCGGGGGGGACTAGCGATGATACGCAGTATTTT.

This clonotype was seen ten or more times. The V gene is TRBV13, the J gene TRBJ2-3; D is undetermined. Germline V gene sequence: CDR1 PRHDT, CDR2 FYEKMQ (reference sequence). Trimming removed 10 bases at V and 6 bases at J, with 20 bases between. This CDR3 region has 14 residues. The CDR3 reads CATSRPEVGDTQYF. The CDR3 nucleotides read TGTGCCACCTCCCGTCCAGAAGTAGGGGATACGCAGTATTTT. The variable domain in full, completed from reference TRBV13 and TRBJ2-3, reads AAGVIQSPRHLIKEKRETATLKCYPIPRHDTVYWYQQGPGQDPQFLISFYEKMQSDKGSIPDRFSAQQFSDYHSELNMSSLELGDSALYFCATSRPEVGDTQYFGPGTRLTVL.

This clonotype was detected many times. The V and J genes are TRBV25-1 and TRBJ1-4; 8 nucleotides agree with TRBD1. Germline CDR1 is MGHDK and CDR2 is SYGVNS. The CDR3 has 14 residues. V lost 1 base to trimming and J lost 8 bases; unmatched junction nucleotides: 3. The CDR3 protein is CASSESDRDEKLFF. CDR3 bases: TGTGCCAGCAGTGAATCGGACAGGGACGAAAAACTGTTTTTT.

This clonotype was counted many times. V and J are TRBV27 and TRBJ1-1; TRBD1 is a possible D gene (6 bases). CDR1 is MNHEY, CDR2 SMNVEV, per germline (reference sequence). Trimming pared 3 bases from V and 3 bases from J, leaving 14 bases between. This CDR3 contains 15 residues. CDR3 coding DNA: TGTGCCAGCAGTTTCTCGGGGGCGGTCGACACTGAAGCTTTCTTT. It codes for CASSFSGAVDTEAFF.

The chain couples TRBV7-9 to TRBJ2-7; D remains ambiguous. The germline V gene encodes CDR1 SEHNR and CDR2 FQNEAQ (reference sequence). The V gene lost 1 base and the J gene lost 2 bases, with 12 bases spanning the gap. The CDR3 is made up of 15 amino acids. In DNA, the CDR3 is TGTGCCAGCAGCTTAGGGGTTGAACGAACCTACGAGCAGTACTTC. It is translated as CASSLGVERTYEQYF.

This clonotype was detected only a few times. One base away lies a much larger clone, so this may be a sequencing read error. The rearrangement uses TRBV13 and TRBJ2-3, with TRBD2 identical over 9 bases. The CDR3 length is 16 residues. Germline loops: CDR1 PRHDT, CDR2 FYEKMQ (reference sequence). CDR3 DNA: TGTGCCAGCAGCTTACGGGGGCGGGGGGGCGTCGATACGCGGTATTTT. This sequence encodes CASSLRGRGGVDTRYF.

The rearrangement links TRBV27 to TRBJ2-5, with 9 bases identical to TRBD2. Germline V lookup: CDR1 MNHEY, CDR2 SMNVEV (reference sequence). Trimming removed 3 bases from V and 4 bases from J; junction bases left unmatched: 6. The CDR3 covers 15 residues. The CDR3 region is CASSFGGRAGETQYF. Written as DNA, the CDR3 is TGTGCCAGCAGTTTCGGCGGGAGGGCGGGAGAGACCCAGTACTTC.

About this clonotype: Possible read error: a much larger clone is one base away. J is TRBJ2-7 and V is TRBV2, with D maybe TRBD1 (5 bases). The CDR3 contains 14 residues. The V end lost 8 bases, the J end lost 3 bases, and 17 bases lay between the germline ends. From germline, CDR1 is SNHLY and CDR2 FYNNEI. In DNA form, the CDR3 reads TGTGCCAGCCTAGGGGCAGGGCCCCACTACGAGCAGTACTTC. This codes for CASLGAGPHYEQYF.

This clonotype was seen only a few times. The V call is TRBV11-2, the J call TRBJ2-5; possibly TRBD1 for D (5 bases). The CDR3 is 14 residues long. Germline CDR1 reads SGHAT; CDR2 reads FQNNGV. V dropped 5 bases and J dropped 0 bases, with 10 bases sitting between them. CDR3 sequence: CASSEDTYQETQYF. CDR3 DNA sequence: TGTGCCAGCAGCGAGGACACATACCAAGAGACCCAGTACTTC.

This clonotype was detected ten times or more. The genes are TRBV9 and TRBJ2-7, with 7 bases lining up with TRBD1. Germline values: CDR1 SGDLS, CDR2 YYNGEE. The CDR3 length is 14 residues. Trimming cost V 4 bases and J 5 bases; bases outside gene matches: 9. This CDR3 is CASSPDRLSDEQYF. CDR3 nucleotide sequence: TGTGCCAGCAGCCCGGACAGGCTTTCGGACGAGCAGTACTTC.

The chain carries TRBV5-1 and TRBJ2-3; 7 positions agree with TRBD1. Per germline, CDR1 SGHRS and CDR2 YFSETQ. The CDR3 has 16 residues. V lost 5 bases, J lost 0 bases, and 9 bases stayed unmatched. As DNA, the CDR3 is TGCGCCAGCAGAGGGGACAGCGTTTACAGCACAGATACGCAGTATTTT. Its translation is CASRGDSVYSTDTQYF.

This clonotype has a count of ten or more. The chain recombines TRBV12-3 or TRBV12-4 with TRBJ2-7; tentative D call: TRBD1 (5 bases). The CDR3 covers 14 residues. Trimming left V 2 bases short and J 2 bases short, with 10 bases between. CDR3 sequence: CASSLRQGAYEQYF. CDR3 in DNA: TGTGCCAGCAGTTTAAGGCAGGGCGCCTACGAGCAGTACTTC.

Remarks on this clonotype: A much bigger clone sits one base away, suggesting this may be a read error. J is TRBJ2-4 and V is TRBV27; D assignment may be TRBD1 or TRBD2 (5 bases each). Germline lookup yields CDR1 MNHEY and CDR2 SMNVEV (reference sequence). This CDR3 is built from 14 residues. The chain's CDR3 is CASSSGTAFHIQCF. CDR3 DNA: TGTGCCAGCAGTTCGGGGACCGCGTTTCACATTCAGTGCTTC.